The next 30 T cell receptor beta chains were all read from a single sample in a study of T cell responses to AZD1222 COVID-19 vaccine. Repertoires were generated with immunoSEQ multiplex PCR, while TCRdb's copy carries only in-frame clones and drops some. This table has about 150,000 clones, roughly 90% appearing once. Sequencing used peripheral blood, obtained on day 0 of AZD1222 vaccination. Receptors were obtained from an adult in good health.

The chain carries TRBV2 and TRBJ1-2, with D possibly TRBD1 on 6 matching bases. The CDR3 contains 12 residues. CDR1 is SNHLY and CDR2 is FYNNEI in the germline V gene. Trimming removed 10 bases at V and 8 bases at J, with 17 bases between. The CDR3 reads CAIHTGSGGYTF. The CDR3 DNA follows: TGTGCCATCCACACAGGGTCAGGAGGCTACACCTTC. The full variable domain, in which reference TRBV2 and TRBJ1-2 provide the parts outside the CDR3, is EPEVTQTPSHQVTQMGQEVILRCVPISNHLYFYWYRQILGQKVEFLVSFYNNEISEKSEIFDDQFSVERPDGSNFTLKIRSTKLEDSAMYFCAIHTGSGGYTFGSGTRLTVV.

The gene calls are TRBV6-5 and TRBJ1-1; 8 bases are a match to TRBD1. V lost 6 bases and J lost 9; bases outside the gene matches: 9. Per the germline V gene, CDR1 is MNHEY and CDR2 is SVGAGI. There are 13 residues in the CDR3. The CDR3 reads CASRSGGSGQAFF. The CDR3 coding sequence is TGTGCCAGCAGGTCAGGGGGCTCGGGGCAAGCTTTCTTT.

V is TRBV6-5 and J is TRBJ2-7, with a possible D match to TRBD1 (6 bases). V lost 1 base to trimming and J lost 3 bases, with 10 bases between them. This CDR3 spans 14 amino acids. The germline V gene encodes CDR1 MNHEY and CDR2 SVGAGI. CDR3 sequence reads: CASSYFLDSYEQYF. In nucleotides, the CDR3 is TGTGCCAGCAGTTACTTTTTGGACAGCTACGAGCAGTACTTC.

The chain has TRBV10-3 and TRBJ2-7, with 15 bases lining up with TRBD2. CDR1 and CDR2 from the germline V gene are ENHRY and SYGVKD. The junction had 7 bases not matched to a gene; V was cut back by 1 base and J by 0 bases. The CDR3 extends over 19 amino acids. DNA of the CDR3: TGTGCCATCAGTGAGTATGGGACTAGCGGGAGGAGGAGCTCCTACGAGCAGTACTTC. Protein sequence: CAISEYGTSGRRSSYEQYF.

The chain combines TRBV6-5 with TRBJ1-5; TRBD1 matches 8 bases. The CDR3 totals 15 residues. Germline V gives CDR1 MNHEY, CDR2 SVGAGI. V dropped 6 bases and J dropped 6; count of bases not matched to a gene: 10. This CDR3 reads CASSLTGALGQPQHF. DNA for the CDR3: TGTGCCAGCAGCCTGACAGGGGCTTTGGGTCAGCCCCAGCATTTT.

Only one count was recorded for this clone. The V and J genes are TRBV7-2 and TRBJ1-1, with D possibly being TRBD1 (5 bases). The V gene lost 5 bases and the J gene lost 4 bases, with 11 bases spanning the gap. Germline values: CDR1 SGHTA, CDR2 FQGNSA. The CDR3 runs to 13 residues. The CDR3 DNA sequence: TGTGCCAGCAGCGATGGGGGGGTCACTGAAGCTTTCTTT. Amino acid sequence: CASSDGGVTEAFF. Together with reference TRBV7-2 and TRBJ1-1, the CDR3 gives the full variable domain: GAGVSQSPSNKVTEKGKDVELRCDPISGHTALYWYRQSLGQGLEFLIYFQGNSAPDKSGLPSDRFSAERTGGSVSTLTIQRTQQEDSAVYLCASSDGGVTEAFFGQGTRLTVV.

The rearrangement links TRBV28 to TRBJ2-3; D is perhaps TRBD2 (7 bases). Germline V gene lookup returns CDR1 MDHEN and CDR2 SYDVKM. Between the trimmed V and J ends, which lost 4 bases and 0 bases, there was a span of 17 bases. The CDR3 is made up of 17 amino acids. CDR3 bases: TGTGCCAGCAGTTCCCTCGGGGGCGGGAGTAGCACAGATACGCAGTATTTT. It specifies CASSSLGGGSSTDTQYF.

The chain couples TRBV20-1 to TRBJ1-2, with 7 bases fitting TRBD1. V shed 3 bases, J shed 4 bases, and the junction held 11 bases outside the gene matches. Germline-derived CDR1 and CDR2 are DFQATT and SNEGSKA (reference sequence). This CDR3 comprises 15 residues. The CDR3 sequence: CSASGLRDRAYGYTF. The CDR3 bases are TGCAGTGCTAGTGGTCTCCGGGACAGAGCCTATGGCTACACCTTC.

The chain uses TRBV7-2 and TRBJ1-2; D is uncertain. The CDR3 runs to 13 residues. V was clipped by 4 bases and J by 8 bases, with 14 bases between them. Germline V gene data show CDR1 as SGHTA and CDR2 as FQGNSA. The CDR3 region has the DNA TGTGCCAGCAGCTCACCCCCGCGGTGGGGCTACACCTTC. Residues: CASSSPPRWGYTF.

The CDR3 DNA is TGTGCCAGCAGCCTCTACCAATTATACGAGCAGTACTTC. It yields the protein CASSLYQLYEQYF. This chain joins TRBV3-1 (or the pseudogene TRBV3-2) and TRBJ2-7; D remains unclear. Germline loops: CDR1 LGHDT, CDR2 YNNKEL (reference sequence). The CDR3 spans 13 residues. Trimming cost V 4 bases and J 4 bases, with 11 bases left between them.

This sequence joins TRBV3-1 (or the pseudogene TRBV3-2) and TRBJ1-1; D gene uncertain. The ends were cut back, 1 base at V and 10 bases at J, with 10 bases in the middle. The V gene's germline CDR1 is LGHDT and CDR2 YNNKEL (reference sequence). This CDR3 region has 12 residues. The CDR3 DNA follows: TGTGCCAGCAGCCAAGGTGGGAACGGAGCTTTCTTT. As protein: CASSQGGNGAFF.

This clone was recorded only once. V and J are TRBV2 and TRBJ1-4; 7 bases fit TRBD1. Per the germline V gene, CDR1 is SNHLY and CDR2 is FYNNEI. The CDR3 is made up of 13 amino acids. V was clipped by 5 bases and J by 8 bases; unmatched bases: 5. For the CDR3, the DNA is TGTGCCAGCAGTCCAGGGGGACAGGAAAAACTGTTTTTT. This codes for CASSPGGQEKLFF. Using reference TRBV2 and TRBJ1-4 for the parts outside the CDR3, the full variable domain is EPEVTQTPSHQVTQMGQEVILRCVPISNHLYFYWYRQILGQKVEFLVSFYNNEISEKSEIFDDQFSVERPDGSNFTLKIRSTKLEDSAMYFCASSPGGQEKLFFGSGTQLSVL.

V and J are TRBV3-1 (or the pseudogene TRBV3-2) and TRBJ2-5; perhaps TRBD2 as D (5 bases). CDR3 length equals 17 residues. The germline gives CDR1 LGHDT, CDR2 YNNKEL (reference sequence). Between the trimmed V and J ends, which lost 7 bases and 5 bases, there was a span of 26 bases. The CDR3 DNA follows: TGTGCCAGCACGGCGGGTCGGGTAGGGCAACACGGGGAGACCCAGTACTTC. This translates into CASTAGRVGQHGETQYF.

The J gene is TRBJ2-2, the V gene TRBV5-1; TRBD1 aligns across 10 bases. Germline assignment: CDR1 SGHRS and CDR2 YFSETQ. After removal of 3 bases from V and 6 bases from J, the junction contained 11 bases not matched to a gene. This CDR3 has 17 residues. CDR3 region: CASSYSTGGAVAGELFF. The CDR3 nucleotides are TGCGCCAGCAGCTACTCGACAGGGGGCGCCGTCGCCGGGGAGCTGTTTTTT.

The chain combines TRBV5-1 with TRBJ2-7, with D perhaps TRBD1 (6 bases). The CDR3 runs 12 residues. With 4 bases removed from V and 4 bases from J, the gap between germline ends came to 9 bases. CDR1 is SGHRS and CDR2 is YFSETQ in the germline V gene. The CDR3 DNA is TGCGCCAGCAGCCGGGACACTTACGAGCAGTACTTC. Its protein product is CASSRDTYEQYF.

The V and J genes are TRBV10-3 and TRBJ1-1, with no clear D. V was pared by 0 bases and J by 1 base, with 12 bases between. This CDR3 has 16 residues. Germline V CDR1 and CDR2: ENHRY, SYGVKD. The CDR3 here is CAISESAGSGNTEAFF. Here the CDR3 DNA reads TGTGCCATCAGTGAGTCGGCAGGCAGCGGGAACACTGAAGCTTTCTTT.

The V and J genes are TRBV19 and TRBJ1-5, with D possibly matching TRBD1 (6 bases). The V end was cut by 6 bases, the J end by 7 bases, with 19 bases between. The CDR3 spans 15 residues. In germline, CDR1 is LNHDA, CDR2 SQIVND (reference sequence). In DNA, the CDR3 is TGTGCCAGTAGAGCGAGCGGGGGCGTCGGACAGCCCCAGCATTTT. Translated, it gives CASRASGGVGQPQHF.

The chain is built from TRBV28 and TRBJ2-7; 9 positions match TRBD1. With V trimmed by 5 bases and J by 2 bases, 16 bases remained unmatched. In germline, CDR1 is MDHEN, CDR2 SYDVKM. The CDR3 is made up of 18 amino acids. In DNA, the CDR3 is TGTGCCAGCAGTCCGTATTACCCACAGGGGGCGGTAGCCTACGAGCAGTACTTC. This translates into CASSPYYPQGAVAYEQYF.

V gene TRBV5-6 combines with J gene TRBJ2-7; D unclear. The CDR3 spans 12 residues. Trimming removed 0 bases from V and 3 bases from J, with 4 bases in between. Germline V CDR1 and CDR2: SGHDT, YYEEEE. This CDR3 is CASSLGDYEQYF. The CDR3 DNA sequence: TGTGCCAGCAGCTTGGGAGACTACGAGCAGTACTTC.

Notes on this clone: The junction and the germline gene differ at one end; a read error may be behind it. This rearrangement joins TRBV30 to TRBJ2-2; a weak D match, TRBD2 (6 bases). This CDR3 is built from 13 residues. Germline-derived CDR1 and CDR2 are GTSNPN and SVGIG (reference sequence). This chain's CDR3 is CARRDGNTGELFF. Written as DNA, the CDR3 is TGTGCCCGGAGGGACGGGAACACCGGGGAGCTGTTTTTT. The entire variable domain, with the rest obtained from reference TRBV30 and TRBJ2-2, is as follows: SQTIHQWPATLVQPVGSPLSLECTVEGTSNPNLYWYRQAAGRGLQLLFYSVGIGQISSEVPQNLSASRPQDRQFILSSKKLLLSDSGFYLCARRDGNTGELFFGEGSRLTVL.

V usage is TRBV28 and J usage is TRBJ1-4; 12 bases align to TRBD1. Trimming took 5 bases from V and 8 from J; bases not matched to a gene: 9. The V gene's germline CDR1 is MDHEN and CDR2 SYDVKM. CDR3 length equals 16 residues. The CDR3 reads CASSPRGGTGGEKLFF. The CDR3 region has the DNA TGTGCCAGCAGTCCCCGTGGCGGGACAGGGGGCGAAAAACTGTTTTTT.

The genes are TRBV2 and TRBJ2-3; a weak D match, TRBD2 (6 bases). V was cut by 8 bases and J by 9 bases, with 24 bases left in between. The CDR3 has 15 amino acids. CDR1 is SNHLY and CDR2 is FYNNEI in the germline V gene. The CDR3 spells CASFALPDLSGTQYF. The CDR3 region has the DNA TGTGCCAGCTTTGCCTTGCCGGACCTCAGCGGGACGCAGTATTTT.

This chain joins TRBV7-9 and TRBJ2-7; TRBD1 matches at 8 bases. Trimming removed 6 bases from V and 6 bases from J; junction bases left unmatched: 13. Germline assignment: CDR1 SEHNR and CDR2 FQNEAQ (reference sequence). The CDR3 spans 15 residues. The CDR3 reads CASRWPDRGRTEQYF. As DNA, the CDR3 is TGTGCCAGCAGATGGCCCGACAGGGGACGGACCGAGCAGTACTTC.

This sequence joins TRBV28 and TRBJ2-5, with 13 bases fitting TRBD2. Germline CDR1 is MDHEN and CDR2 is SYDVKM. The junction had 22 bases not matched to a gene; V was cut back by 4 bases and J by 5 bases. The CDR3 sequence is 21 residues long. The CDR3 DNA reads TGTGCCAGCAGTTCCCGCAGCCGAAGACTAGCGGGAGGAGAATCGAGTGAGACCCAGTACTTC. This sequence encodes CASSSRSRRLAGGESSETQYF.

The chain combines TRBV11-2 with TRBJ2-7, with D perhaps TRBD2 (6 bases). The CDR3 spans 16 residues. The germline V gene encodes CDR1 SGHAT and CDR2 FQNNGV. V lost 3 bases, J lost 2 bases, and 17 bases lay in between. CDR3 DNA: TGTGCCAGCAGCTTCCCTAGGGTAGCGGCAACCTACGAGCAGTACTTC. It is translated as CASSFPRVAATYEQYF.

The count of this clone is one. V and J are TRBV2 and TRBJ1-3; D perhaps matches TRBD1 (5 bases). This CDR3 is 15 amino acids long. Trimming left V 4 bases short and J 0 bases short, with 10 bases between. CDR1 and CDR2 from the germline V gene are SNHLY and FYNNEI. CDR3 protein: CASSGGLASGNTIYF. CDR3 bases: TGTGCCAGCAGTGGGGGGTTAGCCTCTGGAAACACCATATATTTT.

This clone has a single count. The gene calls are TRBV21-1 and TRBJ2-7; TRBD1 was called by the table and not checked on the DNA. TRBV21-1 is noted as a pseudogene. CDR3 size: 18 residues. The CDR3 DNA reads TGTGCCAGCAGCAAAGTCCGAGCCGAACAGGGGAAAGGGTACGAGCAGTACTTC. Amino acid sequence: CASSKVRAEQGKGYEQYF.

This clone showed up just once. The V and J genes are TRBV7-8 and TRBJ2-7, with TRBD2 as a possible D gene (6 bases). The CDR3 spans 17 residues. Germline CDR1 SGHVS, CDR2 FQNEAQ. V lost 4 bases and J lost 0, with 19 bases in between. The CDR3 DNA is TGTGCCAGCAGCTCGGGGGTCCGACAGACCCACTCCTACGAGCAGTACTTC. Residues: CASSSGVRQTHSYEQYF.

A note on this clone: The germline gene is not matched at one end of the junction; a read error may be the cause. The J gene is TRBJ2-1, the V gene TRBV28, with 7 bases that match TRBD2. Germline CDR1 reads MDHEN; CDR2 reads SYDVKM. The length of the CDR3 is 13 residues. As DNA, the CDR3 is TGTGCCAGCAGTTTGGTAGAGGGAGGGCTGCTTATCTTC. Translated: CASSLVEGGLLIF.

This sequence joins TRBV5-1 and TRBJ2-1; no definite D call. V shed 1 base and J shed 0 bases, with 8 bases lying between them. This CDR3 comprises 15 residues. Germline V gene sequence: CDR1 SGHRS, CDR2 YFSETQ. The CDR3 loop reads CASSLSPSSYNEQFF. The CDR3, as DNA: TGCGCCAGCAGCTTGTCCCCTAGCTCCTACAATGAGCAGTTCTTC.